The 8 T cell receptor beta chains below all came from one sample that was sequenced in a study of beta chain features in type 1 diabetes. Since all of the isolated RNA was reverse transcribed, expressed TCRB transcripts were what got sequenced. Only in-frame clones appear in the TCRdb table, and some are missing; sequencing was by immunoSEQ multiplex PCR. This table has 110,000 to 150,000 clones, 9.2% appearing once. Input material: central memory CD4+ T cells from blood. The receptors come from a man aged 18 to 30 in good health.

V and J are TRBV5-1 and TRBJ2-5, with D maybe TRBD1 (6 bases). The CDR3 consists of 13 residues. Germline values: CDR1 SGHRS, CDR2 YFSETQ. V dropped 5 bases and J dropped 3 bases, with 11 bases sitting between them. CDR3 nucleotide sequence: TGCGCCAGCAGACCGGGACACAAAGAGACCCAGTACTTC. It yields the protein CASRPGHKETQYF. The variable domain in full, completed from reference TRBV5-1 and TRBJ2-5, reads KAGVTQTPRYLIKTRGQQVTLSCSPISGHRSVSWYQQTPGQGLQFLFEYFSETQRNKGNFPGRFSGRQFSNSRSEMNVSTLELGDSALYLCASRPGHKETQYFGPGTRLLVL.

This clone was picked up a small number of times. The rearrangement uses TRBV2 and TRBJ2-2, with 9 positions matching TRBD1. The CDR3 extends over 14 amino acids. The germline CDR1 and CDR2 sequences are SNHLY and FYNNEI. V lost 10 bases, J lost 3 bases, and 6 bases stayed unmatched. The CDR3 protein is CANGQGRDTGELFF. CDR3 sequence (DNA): TGTGCCAACGGACAGGGGCGGGACACCGGGGAGCTGTTTTTT.

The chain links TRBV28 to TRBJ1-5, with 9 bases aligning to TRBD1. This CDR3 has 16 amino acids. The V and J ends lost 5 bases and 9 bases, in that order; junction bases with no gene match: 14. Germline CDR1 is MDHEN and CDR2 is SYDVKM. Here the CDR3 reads CASSARRGTGRGPQHF. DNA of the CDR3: TGTGCCAGCAGTGCCCGTCGCGGGACAGGGCGAGGGCCCCAGCATTTT.

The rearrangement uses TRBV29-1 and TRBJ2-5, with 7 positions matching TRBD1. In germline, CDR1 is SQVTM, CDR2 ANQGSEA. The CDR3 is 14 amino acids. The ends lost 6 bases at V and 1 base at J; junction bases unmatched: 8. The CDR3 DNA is TGCAGCGTCAACCGGGGACAGCTCCAAGAGACCCAGTACTTC. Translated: CSVNRGQLQETQYF.

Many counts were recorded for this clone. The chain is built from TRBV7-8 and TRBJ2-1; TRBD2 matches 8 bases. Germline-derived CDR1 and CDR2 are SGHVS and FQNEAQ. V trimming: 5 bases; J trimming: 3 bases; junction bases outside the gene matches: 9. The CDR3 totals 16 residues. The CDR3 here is CASSSYSGVIYNEQFF. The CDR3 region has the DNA TGTGCCAGCAGCAGCTATAGCGGGGTGATCTACAATGAGCAGTTCTTC.

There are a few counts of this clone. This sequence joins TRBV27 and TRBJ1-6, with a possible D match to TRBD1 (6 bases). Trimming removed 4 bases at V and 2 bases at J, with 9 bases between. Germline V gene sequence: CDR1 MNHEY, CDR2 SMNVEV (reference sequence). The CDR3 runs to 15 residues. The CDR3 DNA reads TGTGCCAGCAGTTCAGGGGTGCCCTATAATTCACCCCTCCACTTT. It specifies CASSSGVPYNSPLHF.

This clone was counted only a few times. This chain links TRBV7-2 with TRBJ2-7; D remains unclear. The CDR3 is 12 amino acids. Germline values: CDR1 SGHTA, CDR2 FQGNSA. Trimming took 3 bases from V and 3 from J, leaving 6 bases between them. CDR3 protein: CASSFNNYEQYF. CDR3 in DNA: TGTGCCAGCAGCTTCAACAACTACGAGCAGTACTTC.

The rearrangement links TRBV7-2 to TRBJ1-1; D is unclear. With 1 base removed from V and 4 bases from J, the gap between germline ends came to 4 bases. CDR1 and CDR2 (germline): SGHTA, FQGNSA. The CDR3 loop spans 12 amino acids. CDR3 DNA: TGTGCCAGCAGCTTAGTGGCCACTGAAGCTTTCTTT. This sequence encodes CASSLVATEAFF. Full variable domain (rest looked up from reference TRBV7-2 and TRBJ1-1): GAGVSQSPSNKVTEKGKDVELRCDPISGHTALYWYRQSLGQGLEFLIYFQGNSAPDKSGLPSDRFSAERTGGSVSTLTIQRTQQEDSAVYLCASSLVATEAFFGQGTRLTVV.